This T cell receptor (beta chain) was observed in a study of cytomegalovirus exposure and HLA in healthy donors. Study outcomes and limitations: Despite most TCR sequences being rare, some public TCRs occurred in many donors. Across all donors, roughly uniform sequencing depth was an assumption of the presence/absence analyses.

Germline V gene lookup returns CDR1 LGHNA and CDR2 YSLEER. This CDR3 is built from 17 residues. The junction had 6 bases not matched to a gene; V was cut back by 4 bases and J by 0 bases. Only a few counts were recorded for this clone. What it binds is not known. Nominally healthy donors were sampled, though unrecorded immune exposures were likely. This PCR relied on a set of 60 Vbeta primers and 13 Jbeta primers. As originally analysed: Around 80 million unique TCR beta chains, 9.5 million to 11 million of them shared, were counted by a later analysis. Assay used: immunoSEQ multiplex PCR; TCRdb lists only in-frame clones, some missing. The V and J calls and clone size are taken from that table; D and trimming were inferred from the DNA. Here the sample spans 160,000 or so clones, 80% to 90% being singletons.

The specimen was PBMCs. This sequence joins TRBV4-3 and TRBJ1-4, with TRBD1 matching 9 bases. This sequence was found in a woman aged 25 to 39 in good health and CMV-seropositive. The CDR3 coding sequence is TGCGCCAGCAGCCTCGGACAGGGGCTGGCAACTAATGAAAAACTGTTTTTT. Protein product: CASSLGQGLATNEKLFF.